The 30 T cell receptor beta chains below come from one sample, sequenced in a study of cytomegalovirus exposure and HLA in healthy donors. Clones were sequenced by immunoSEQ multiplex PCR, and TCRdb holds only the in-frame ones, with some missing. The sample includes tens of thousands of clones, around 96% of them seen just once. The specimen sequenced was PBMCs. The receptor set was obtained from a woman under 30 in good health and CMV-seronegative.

This CDR3 is CSVEFLETQYF. For the CDR3, the DNA is TGCAGCGTTGAATTTCTTGAGACCCAGTACTTC. The rearrangement joins TRBV29-1 to TRBJ2-5; D is unclear. This CDR3 comprises 11 residues. Germline V gives CDR1 SQVTM, CDR2 ANQGSEA. V lost 2 bases, J lost 5 bases, and 6 bases lay in between.

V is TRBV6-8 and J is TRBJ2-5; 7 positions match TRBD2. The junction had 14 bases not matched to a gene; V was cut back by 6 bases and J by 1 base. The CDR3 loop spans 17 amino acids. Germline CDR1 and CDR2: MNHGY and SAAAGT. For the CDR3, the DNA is TGTGCCAGCAGAAGTTACGTCGGGTCTAGCGGCCAAGAGACCCAGTACTTC. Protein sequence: CASRSYVGSSGQETQYF.

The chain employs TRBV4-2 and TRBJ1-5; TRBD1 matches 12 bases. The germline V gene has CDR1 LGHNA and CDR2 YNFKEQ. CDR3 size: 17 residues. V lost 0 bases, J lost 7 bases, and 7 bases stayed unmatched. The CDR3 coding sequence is TGTGCCAGCAGCCAAGATTTCGGGACAGGGGGCTGGCAGCCCCAGCATTTT. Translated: CASSQDFGTGGWQPQHF.

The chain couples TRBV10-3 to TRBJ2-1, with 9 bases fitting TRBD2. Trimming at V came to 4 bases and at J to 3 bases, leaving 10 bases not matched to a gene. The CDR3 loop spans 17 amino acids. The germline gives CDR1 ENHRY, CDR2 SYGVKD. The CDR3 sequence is CAISGGGSGSLYNEQFF. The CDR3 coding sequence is TGTGCCATCAGTGGGGGGGGTAGCGGGAGTCTCTACAATGAGCAGTTCTTC.

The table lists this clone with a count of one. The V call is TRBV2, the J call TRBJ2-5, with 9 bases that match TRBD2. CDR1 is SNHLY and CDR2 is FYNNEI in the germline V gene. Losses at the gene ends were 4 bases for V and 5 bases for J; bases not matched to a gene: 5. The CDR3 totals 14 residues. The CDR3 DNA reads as TGTGCCAGCAGTGGGCGGCGGGGGGGGGAGACCCAGTACTTC. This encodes CASSGRRGGETQYF.

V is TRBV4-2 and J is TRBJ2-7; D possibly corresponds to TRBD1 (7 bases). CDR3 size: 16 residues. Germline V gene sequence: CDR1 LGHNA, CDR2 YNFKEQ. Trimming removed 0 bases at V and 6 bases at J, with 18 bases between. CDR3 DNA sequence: TGTGCCAGCAGCCAAGAGGGGCAGGGGGGCCCCCGCGAGCAGTACTTC. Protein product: CASSQEGQGGPREQYF.

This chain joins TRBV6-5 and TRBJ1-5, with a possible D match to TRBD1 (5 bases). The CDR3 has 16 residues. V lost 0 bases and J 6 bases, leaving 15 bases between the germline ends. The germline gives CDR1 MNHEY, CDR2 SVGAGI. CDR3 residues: CASSYSGVADGQPQHF. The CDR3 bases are TGTGCCAGCAGTTACTCAGGGGTAGCTGACGGTCAGCCCCAGCATTTT.

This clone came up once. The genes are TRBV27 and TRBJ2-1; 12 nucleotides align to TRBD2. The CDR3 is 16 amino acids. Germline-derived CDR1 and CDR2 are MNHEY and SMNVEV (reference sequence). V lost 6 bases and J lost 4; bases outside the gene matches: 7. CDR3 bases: TGTGCCAGCAGCAAGTGGACTAGCGGGAATTACAATGAGCAGTTCTTC. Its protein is CASSKWTSGNYNEQFF.

The CDR3 region is CASSLTRTGTGGPPGLYNEQFF. The DNA for the CDR3 is TGCGCCAGCAGCCTAACTCGCACGGGGACAGGGGGCCCTCCGGGGCTTTACAATGAGCAGTTCTTC. The chain combines TRBV5-1 with TRBJ2-1; 12 nucleotides match TRBD1. The junction had 24 bases not matched to a gene; V was cut back by 4 bases and J by 4 bases. Germline values: CDR1 SGHRS, CDR2 YFSETQ. This CDR3 is built from 22 residues.

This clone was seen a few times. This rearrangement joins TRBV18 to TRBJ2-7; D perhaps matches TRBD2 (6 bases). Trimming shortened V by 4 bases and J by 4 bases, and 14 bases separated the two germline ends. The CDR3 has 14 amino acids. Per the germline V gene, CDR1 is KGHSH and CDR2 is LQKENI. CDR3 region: CASSLVGLAYEQYF. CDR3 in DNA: TGTGCCAGCTCACTGGTCGGGCTAGCGTACGAGCAGTACTTC.

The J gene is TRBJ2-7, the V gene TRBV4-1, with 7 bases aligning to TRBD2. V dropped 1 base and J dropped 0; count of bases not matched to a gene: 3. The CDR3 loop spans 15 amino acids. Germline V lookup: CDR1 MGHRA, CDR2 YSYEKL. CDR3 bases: TGCGCCAGCAGCCAAGGAACTAGCGCCTCCTACGAGCAGTACTTC. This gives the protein CASSQGTSASYEQYF.

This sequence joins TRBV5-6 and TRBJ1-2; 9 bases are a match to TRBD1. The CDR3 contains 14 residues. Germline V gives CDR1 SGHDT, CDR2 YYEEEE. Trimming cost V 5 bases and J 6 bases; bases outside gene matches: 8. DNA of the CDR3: TGTGCCAGCAGGGCGACCGGGACAGGGCATGGCTACACCTTC. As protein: CASRATGTGHGYTF.

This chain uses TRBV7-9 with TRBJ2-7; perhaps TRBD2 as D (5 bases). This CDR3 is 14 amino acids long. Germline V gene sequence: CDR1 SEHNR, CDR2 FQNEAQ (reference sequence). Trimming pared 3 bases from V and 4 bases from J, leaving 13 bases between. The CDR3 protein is CASSFPGMEYEQYF. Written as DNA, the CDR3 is TGTGCCAGCAGCTTTCCGGGGATGGAGTACGAGCAGTACTTC.

CDR3 in DNA: TGTGCCAGCAGTTACCTCACAGGAATGAACACTGAAGCTTTCTTT. This encodes CASSYLTGMNTEAFF. This chain uses TRBV6-5 with TRBJ1-1; tentatively, D is TRBD1 (5 bases). Trimming cost V 2 bases and J 0 bases, with 10 bases left between them. Germline V CDR1 and CDR2: MNHEY, SVGAGI. The CDR3 loop spans 15 amino acids.

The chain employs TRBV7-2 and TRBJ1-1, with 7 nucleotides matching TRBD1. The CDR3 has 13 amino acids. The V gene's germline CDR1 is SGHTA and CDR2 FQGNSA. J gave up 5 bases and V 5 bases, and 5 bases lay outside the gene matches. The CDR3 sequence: CASSLTGVTEAFF. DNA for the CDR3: TGTGCCAGCAGCCTAACAGGGGTTACTGAAGCTTTCTTT.

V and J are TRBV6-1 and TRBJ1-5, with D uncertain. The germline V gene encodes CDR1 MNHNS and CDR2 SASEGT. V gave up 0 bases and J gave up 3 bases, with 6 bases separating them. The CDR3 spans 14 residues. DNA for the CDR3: TGTGCCAGCAGTGAAGCCCTTGTCAATCAGCCCCAGCATTTT. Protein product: CASSEALVNQPQHF.

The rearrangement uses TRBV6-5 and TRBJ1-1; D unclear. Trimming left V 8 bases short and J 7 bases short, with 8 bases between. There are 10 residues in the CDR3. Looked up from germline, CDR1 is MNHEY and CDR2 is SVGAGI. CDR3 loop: CASGRYEAFF. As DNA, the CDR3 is TGTGCCAGCGGTCGGTATGAAGCTTTCTTT.

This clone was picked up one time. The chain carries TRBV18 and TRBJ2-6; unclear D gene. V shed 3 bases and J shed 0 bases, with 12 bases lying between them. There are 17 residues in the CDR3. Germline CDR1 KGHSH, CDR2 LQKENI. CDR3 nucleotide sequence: TGTGCCAGCTCACCCCCCTGGGCGAGCTCTGGGGCCAACGTCCTGACTTTC. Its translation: CASSPPWASSGANVLTF.

For the CDR3, the DNA is TGTGCCAGCAGCTTTTGGCAGCTAGGCACAGATACGCAGTATTTT. Amino acids: CASSFWQLGTDTQYF. The chain recombines TRBV7-9 with TRBJ2-3; D is unresolved. The CDR3 length is 15 residues. V was shortened by 3 bases and J by 1 base, with 11 bases between the two germline ends. Germline-derived CDR1 and CDR2 are SEHNR and FQNEAQ (reference sequence). Filled out from reference TRBV7-9 and TRBJ2-3, the complete variable domain reads DTGVSQNPRHKITKRGQNVTFRCDPISEHNRLYWYRQTLGQGPEFLTYFQNEAQLEKSRLLSDRFSAERPKGSFSTLEIQRTEQGDSAMYLCASSFWQLGTDTQYFGPGTRLTVL.

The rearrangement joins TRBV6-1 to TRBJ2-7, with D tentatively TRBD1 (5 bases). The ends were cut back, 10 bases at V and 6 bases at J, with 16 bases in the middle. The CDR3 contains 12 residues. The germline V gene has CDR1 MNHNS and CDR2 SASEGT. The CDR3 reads CAIREALREQYF. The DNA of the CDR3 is TGTGCCATCAGGGAAGCCCTGCGCGAGCAGTACTTC.

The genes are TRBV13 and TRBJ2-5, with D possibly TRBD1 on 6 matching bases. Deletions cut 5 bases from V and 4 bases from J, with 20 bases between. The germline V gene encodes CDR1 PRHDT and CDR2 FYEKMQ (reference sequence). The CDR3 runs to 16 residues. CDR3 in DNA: TGTGCCAGCAGCGGACAGACGGACGAGGTCAGAGAGACCCAGTACTTC. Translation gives CASSGQTDEVRETQYF.

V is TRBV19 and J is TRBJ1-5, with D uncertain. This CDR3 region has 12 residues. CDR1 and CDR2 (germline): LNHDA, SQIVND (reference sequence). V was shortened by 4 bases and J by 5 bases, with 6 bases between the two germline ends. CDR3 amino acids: CASSKRDQPQHF. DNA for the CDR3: TGTGCCAGTAGTAAGAGGGATCAGCCCCAGCATTTT.

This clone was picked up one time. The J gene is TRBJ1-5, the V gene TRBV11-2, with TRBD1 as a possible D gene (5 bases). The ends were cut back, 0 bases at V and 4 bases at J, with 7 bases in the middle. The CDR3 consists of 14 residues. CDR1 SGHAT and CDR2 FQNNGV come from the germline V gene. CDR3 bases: TGTGCCAGCAGCTTAGACAAGGGGAATCAGCCCCAGCATTTT. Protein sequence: CASSLDKGNQPQHF.

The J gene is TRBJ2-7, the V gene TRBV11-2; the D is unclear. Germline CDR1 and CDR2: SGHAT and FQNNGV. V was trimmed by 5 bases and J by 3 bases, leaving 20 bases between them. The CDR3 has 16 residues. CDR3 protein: CASSSLEPLSRYEQYF. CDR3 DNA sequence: TGTGCCAGCAGCAGCCTAGAGCCGCTCTCTCGCTACGAGCAGTACTTC. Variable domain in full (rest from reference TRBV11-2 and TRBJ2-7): EAGVAQSPRYKIIEKRQSVAFWCNPISGHATLYWYQQILGQGPKLLIQFQNNGVVDDSQLPKDRFSAERLKGVDSTLKIQPAKLEDSAVYLCASSSLEPLSRYEQYFGPGTRLTVT.

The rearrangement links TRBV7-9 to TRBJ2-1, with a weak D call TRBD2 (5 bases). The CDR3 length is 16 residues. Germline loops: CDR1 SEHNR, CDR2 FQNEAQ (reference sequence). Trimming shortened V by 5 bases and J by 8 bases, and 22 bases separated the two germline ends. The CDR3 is CASSLSGTGSVHEQFF. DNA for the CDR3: TGTGCCAGCAGCCTTTCGGGTACGGGATCTGTACATGAGCAGTTCTTC.

For the CDR3, the DNA is TGTGCCATCAGTGAGTCGACCACGCAGGGGACTGAAGCTTTCTTT. Its translation: CAISESTTQGTEAFF. The chain employs TRBV10-3 and TRBJ1-1, with D maybe TRBD1 (6 bases). Germline V CDR1 and CDR2: ENHRY, SYGVKD. This CDR3 has 15 amino acids. V lost 0 bases, J lost 5 bases, and 13 bases lay in between.

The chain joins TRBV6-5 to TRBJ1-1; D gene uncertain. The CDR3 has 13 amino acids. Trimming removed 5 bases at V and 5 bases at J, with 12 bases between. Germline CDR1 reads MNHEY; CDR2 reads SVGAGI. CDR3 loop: CASSAQRRTEAFF. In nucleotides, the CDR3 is TGTGCCAGCAGTGCCCAGCGGAGAACTGAAGCTTTCTTT.

The CDR3 DNA is TGTGCCAGAAATGAGAGGGGGGGCACTGAAGCTTTCTTT. This codes for CARNERGGTEAFF. The chain employs TRBV2 and TRBJ1-1; D perhaps matches TRBD1 (6 bases). The germline V and J ends were trimmed by 9 bases and 4 bases, with 15 bases remaining between them. Germline values: CDR1 SNHLY, CDR2 FYNNEI. This CDR3 contains 13 residues.

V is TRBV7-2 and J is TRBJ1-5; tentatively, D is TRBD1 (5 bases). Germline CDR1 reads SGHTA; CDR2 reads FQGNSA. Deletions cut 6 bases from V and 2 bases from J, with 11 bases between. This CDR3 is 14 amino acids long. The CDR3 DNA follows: TGTGCCAGCAGTCCCGGGGGGGGCAATCAGCCCCAGCATTTT. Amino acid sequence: CASSPGGGNQPQHF.

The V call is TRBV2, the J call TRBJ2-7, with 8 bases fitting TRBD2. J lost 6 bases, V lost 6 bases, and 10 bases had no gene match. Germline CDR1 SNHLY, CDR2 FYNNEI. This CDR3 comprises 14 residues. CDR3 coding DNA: TGTGCCAGCAGCCCTGTCAGCGGGAGCTCCGAGCAGTACTTC. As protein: CASSPVSGSSEQYF.